The sequence of this T cell receptor (beta chain) was determined in a study of T cells in localized non-small cell lung cancer. Points on this clone: Antigen specificity is unknown.

Study outcomes and limitations: Analysis by sequencing included only one tumor region, so heterogeneity remains possible. Elevated blood T cell density was associated with longer overall survival. A median of around 60 clones ranked among the top 100 in tumor appeared in adjacent lung.

V was shortened by 1 base and J by 4 bases, with 4 bases between the two germline ends. In germline, CDR1 is MNHNS, CDR2 SASEGT. This CDR3 is built from 13 residues. The assay was immunoSEQ multiplex PCR, and TCRdb's table has in-frame clones only and misses some. The sample yields tens of thousands of clones, over 65% seen once. The sequence was obtained from a woman between 40 and 69 years old with stage II squamous cell lung carcinoma. Material: PBMCs, obtained before any cancer treatment. The chain links TRBV6-1 to TRBJ2-2; D is undetermined. The CDR3 DNA reads TGTGCCAGCAGTGAAGGTTTCACCGGGGAGCTGTTTTTT. Translating gives CASSEGFTGELFF.